This T cell receptor (beta chain) derives from a study of T cells in tuberculosis. Looking at the study overall: Sequenced TCRs come from CD1B-GMM tetramer-binding T cells.

This CDR3 has 15 residues. Trimming at V came to 4 bases and at J to 6 bases, leaving 9 bases not matched to a gene. CDR1 is SGHDT and CDR2 is YYEEEE in the germline V gene. Sorting used thawed, overnight-rested PBMC stained with anti-CD3, a viability dye and GMM-loaded CD1B tetramer. The lipid loaded on the CD1B tetramers was C32 glucose monomycolate from Rhodococcus equi. Study-wide results and limits: T cells binding CD1B-GMM tetramer weakly possibly escaped the sort.

Produced via immunoSEQ multiplex PCR; TCRdb's table is partial and in-frame only. The sample records 70,000 to 95,000 clones, approximately 91% being singletons. The chain combines TRBV5-6 with TRBJ2-7; 11 bases are shared with TRBD2. The clonotype originates from an adult woman with latent tuberculosis. Sequencing was carried out using CD1b-GMM tetramer-negative cells sorted from PBMCs. The CDR3 DNA follows: TGTGCCAGCAGCCCCCTAGCGGGGGGTTTCGTCGAGCAGTACTTC. This codes for CASSPLAGGFVEQYF. The entire variable domain, with the rest obtained from reference TRBV5-6 and TRBJ2-7, is as follows: DAGVTQSPTHLIKTRGQQVTLRCSPKSGHDTVSWYQQALGQGPQFIFQYYEEEERQRGNFPDRFSGHQFPNYSSELNVNALLLGDSALYLCASSPLAGGFVEQYFGPGTRLTVT.